Each of the 10 T cell receptor beta chains below was sequenced from the same sample in a study of T cell responses to AZD1222 COVID-19 vaccine. Libraries were prepared by immunoSEQ multiplex PCR; TCRdb keeps only in-frame clonotypes and omits some of them. The data contain about 120,000 clones, roughly 89% of them singletons. The sample was peripheral blood, taken on day 0 of AZD1222 vaccination. Source of these receptors: an adult in good health.

The chain couples TRBV12-3 or TRBV12-4 to TRBJ1-1; D ambiguous. This CDR3 contains 11 residues. Trimming removed 6 bases at V and 2 bases at J, with 4 bases between. The CDR3 DNA reads TGTGCCAGCAGGTTTAACACTGAAGCTTTCTTT. Translation: CASRFNTEAFF.

The chain has TRBV19 and TRBJ2-7, with 7 bases that match TRBD2. The V gene's germline CDR1 is LNHDA and CDR2 SQIVND (reference sequence). V shed 6 bases and J 1 base; nucleotides not matched to a gene: 12. The CDR3 consists of 16 residues. CDR3 residues: CASSPLWEGTSYEQYF. CDR3 DNA sequence: TGTGCCAGTAGCCCGTTATGGGAGGGGACTTCCTACGAGCAGTACTTC. The entire variable domain, with the rest obtained from reference TRBV19 and TRBJ2-7, is as follows: DGGITQSPKYLFRKEGQNVTLSCEQNLNHDAMYWYRQDPGQGLRLIYYSQIVNDFQKGDIAEGYSVSREKKESFPLTVTSAQKNPTAFYLCASSPLWEGTSYEQYFGPGTRLTVT.

The rearrangement uses TRBV3-1 (or the pseudogene TRBV3-2) and TRBJ1-2; D is possibly TRBD1 (5 bases). The V and J ends lost 1 base and 8 bases respectively, with 8 bases between them. CDR1 and CDR2 from the germline V gene are LGHDT and YNNKEL (reference sequence). There are 12 residues in the CDR3. The CDR3 sequence: CASSQAGMGYTF. DNA of the CDR3: TGTGCCAGCAGCCAAGCAGGGATGGGCTACACCTTC.

V usage is TRBV9 and J usage is TRBJ1-2; D unclear. Trimming took off 0 bases at V and 3 bases at J, with 12 bases between the two ends. CDR1 and CDR2 from the germline V gene are SGDLS and YYNGEE. This CDR3 contains 15 residues. CDR3 region: CASSVGVTRDYGYTF. CDR3 bases: TGTGCCAGCAGCGTAGGGGTGACACGAGACTATGGCTACACCTTC.

The chain links TRBV7-2 to TRBJ1-3; no clear D. The germline V gene encodes CDR1 SGHTA and CDR2 FQGNSA. There are 14 residues in the CDR3. With 0 bases removed from V and 4 bases from J, the gap between germline ends came to 7 bases. CDR3 in amino acids: CASSLAPVGNTIYF. CDR3 DNA sequence: TGTGCCAGCAGCTTAGCCCCGGTCGGAAACACCATATATTTT.

This rearrangement joins TRBV6-1 to TRBJ2-3, with D possibly TRBD2 on 6 matching bases. The CDR3 spans 16 residues. Trimming pared 3 bases from V and 1 base from J, leaving 14 bases between. CDR1 is MNHNS and CDR2 is SASEGT in the germline V gene. CDR3 DNA: TGTGCCAGCAGTGATCCCAGGGAGGCACGCACAGATACGCAGTATTTT. It yields the protein CASSDPREARTDTQYF.

This clone was seen only once. The genes are TRBV6-5 and TRBJ2-1, with a weak D call TRBD2 (5 bases). Germline loops: CDR1 MNHEY, CDR2 SVGAGI. Trimming left V 2 bases short and J 12 bases short, with 14 bases between. The length of the CDR3 is 13 residues. The CDR3 is CASSYPGLPRQFF. CDR3 sequence (DNA): TGTGCCAGCAGTTACCCCGGACTCCCTCGGCAGTTCTTC.

The chain recombines TRBV6-5 with TRBJ1-1; no reliable D call. Trimming took off 2 bases at V and 6 bases at J, with 16 bases between the two ends. CDR3 length equals 15 residues. Germline V CDR1 and CDR2: MNHEY, SVGAGI. CDR3 sequence (DNA): TGTGCCAGCAGTTACAATGGTAGGGAATCGCCTGAAGCTTTCTTT. Amino acids: CASSYNGRESPEAFF.

The chain is built from TRBV7-8 and TRBJ1-2, with a weak D call TRBD1 (5 bases). Germline assignment: CDR1 SGHVS and CDR2 FQNEAQ. The V end lost 2 bases, the J end lost 4 bases, and 8 bases lay between the germline ends. The CDR3 runs to 13 residues. The CDR3 coding sequence is TGTGCCAGCAGCTTATCAGGGTCCTATGGCTACACCTTC. The encoded protein is CASSLSGSYGYTF. Full variable domain (remainder filled in from reference TRBV7-8 and TRBJ1-2): GAGVSQSPRYKVAKRGQDVALRCDPISGHVSLFWYQQALGQGPEFLTYFQNEAQLDKSGLPSDRFFAERPEGSVSTLKIQRTQQEDSAVYLCASSLSGSYGYTFGSGTRLTVV.

The genes are TRBV30 and TRBJ1-1, with 8 bases that match TRBD1. With V trimmed by 2 bases and J by 4 bases, 6 bases remained unmatched. The CDR3 spans 14 residues. The germline V gene encodes CDR1 GTSNPN and CDR2 SVGIG (reference sequence). The CDR3 region has the DNA TGTGCCTGGAGTAAAAACAGGGGGATCACTGAAGCTTTCTTT. It translates to CAWSKNRGITEAFF. The whole variable domain, filled in from reference TRBV30 and TRBJ1-1, reads SQTIHQWPATLVQPVGSPLSLECTVEGTSNPNLYWYRQAAGRGLQLLFYSVGIGQISSEVPQNLSASRPQDRQFILSSKKLLLSDSGFYLCAWSKNRGITEAFFGQGTRLTVV.